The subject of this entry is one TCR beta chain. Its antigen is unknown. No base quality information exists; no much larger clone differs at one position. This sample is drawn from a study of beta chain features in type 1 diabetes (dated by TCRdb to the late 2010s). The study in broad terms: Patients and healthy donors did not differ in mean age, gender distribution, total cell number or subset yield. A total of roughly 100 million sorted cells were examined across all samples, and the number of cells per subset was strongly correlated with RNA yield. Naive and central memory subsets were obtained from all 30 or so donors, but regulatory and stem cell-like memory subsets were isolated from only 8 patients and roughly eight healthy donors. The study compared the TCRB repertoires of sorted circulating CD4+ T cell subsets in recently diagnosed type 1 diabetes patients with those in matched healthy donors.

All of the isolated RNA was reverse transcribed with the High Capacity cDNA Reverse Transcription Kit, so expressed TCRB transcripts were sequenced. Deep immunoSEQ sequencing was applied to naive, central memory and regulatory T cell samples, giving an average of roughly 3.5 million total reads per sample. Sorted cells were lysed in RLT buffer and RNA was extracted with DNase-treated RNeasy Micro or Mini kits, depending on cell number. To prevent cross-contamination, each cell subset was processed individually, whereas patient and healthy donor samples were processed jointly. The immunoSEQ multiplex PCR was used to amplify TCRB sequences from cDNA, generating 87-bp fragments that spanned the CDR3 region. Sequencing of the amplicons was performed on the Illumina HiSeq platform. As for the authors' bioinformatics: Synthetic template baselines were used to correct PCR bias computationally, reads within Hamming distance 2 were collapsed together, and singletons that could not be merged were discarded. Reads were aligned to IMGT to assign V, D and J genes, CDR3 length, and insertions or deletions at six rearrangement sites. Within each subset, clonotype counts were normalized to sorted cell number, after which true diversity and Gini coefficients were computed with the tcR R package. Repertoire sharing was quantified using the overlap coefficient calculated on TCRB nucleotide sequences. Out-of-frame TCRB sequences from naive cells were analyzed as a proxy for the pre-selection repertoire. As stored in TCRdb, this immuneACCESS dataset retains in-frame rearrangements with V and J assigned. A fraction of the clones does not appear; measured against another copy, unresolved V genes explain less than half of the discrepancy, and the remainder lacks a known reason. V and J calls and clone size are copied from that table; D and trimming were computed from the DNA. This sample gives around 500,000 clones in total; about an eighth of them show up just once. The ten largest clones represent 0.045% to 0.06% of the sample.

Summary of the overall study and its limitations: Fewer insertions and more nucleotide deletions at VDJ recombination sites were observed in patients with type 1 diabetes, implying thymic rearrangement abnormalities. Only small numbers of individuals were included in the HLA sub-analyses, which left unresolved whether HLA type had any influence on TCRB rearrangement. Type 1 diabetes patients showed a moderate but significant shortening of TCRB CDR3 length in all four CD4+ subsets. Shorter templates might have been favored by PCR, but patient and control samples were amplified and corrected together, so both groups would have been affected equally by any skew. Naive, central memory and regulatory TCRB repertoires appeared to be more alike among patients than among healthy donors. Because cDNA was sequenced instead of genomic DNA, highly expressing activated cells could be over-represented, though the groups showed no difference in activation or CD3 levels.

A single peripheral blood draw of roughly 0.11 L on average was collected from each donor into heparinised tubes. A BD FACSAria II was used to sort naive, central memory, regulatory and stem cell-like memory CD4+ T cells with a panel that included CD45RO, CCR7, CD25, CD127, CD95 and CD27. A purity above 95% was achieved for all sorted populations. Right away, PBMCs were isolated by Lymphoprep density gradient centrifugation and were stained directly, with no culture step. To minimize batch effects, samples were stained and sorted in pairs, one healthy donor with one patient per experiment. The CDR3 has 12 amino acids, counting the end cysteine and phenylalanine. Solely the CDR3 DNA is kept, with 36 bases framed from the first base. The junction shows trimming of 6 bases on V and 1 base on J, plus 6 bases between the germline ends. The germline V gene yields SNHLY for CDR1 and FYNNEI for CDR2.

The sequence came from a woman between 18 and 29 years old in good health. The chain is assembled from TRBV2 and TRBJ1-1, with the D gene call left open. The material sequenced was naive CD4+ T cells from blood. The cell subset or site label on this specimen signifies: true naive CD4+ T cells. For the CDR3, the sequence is CASRVGNTEAFF. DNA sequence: TGTGCCAGCAGGGTCGGGAACACTGAAGCTTTCTTT.